A single sample is the source of the 27 T cell receptor beta chains below, sequenced in a study of blood T cell repertoires in COVID-19. Produced via immunoSEQ multiplex PCR; TCRdb's table is partial and in-frame only. The sample holds around 300,000 clones, about 86% seen once. Sequencing used peripheral blood. The source of these receptors is a young man with active or convalescent COVID-19.

This clone was detected once. V is TRBV5-1 and J is TRBJ2-2, with D perhaps TRBD2 (5 bases). Trimming shortened V by 2 bases and J by 4 bases, and 12 bases separated the two germline ends. The CDR3 has 15 amino acids. Looked up from germline, CDR1 is SGHRS and CDR2 is YFSETQ. The CDR3 is CASSLIPGSTGELFF. CDR3 coding DNA: TGCGCCAGCAGCTTAATTCCGGGGTCCACCGGGGAGCTGTTTTTT.

This chain connects TRBV9 to TRBJ2-2, with D tentatively TRBD2 (5 bases). The V end lost 0 bases, the J end lost 5 bases, and 11 bases lay between the germline ends. This CDR3 is 15 amino acids long. Germline V lookup: CDR1 SGDLS, CDR2 YYNGEE. CDR3 region: CASSVGEGGTGELFF. CDR3 nucleotide sequence: TGTGCCAGCAGCGTAGGAGAGGGTGGGACCGGGGAGCTGTTTTTT.

The chain joins TRBV7-9 to TRBJ1-2; 8 bases are a match to TRBD1. Germline CDR1 SEHNR, CDR2 FQNEAQ (reference sequence). This CDR3 region has 13 residues. V gave up 4 bases and J gave up 8 bases; unmatched junction bases: 6. CDR3 nucleotides: TGTGCCAGCAGCTCCCAGGGGGCGCGAGGCTACACCTTC. It yields the protein CASSSQGARGYTF.

This chain connects TRBV9 to TRBJ1-1, with D maybe TRBD1 (5 bases). The CDR3 length is 13 residues. The germline V and J ends were trimmed by 1 base and 1 base, with 5 bases remaining between them. Germline V gene lookup returns CDR1 SGDLS and CDR2 YYNGEE. The DNA of the CDR3 is TGTGCCAGCAGCGTAACAGGGAACACTGAAGCTTTCTTT. Translated, it gives CASSVTGNTEAFF.

The J gene is TRBJ2-1, the V gene TRBV5-1; a weak D match, TRBD1 (5 bases). Trimming stripped 1 base from V and 5 bases from J, with 13 bases between. The germline V gene encodes CDR1 SGHRS and CDR2 YFSETQ. CDR3 size: 15 residues. The CDR3 sequence: CASSLRQGSDNEQFF. The CDR3 nucleotides are TGCGCCAGCAGCTTGAGGCAGGGCAGCGACAATGAGCAGTTCTTC.

The V gene is TRBV27, the J gene TRBJ1-2; D is unclear. Germline V lookup: CDR1 MNHEY, CDR2 SMNVEV (reference sequence). With 4 bases removed from V and 2 bases from J, the gap between germline ends came to 11 bases. This CDR3 spans 14 amino acids. The CDR3 coding sequence is TGTGCCAGCAGTTGGCGGGGTGGGAACTATGGCTACACCTTC. It translates to CASSWRGGNYGYTF.

V gene TRBV24-1 combines with J gene TRBJ2-7, with D tentatively TRBD1 (6 bases). The CDR3 is made up of 16 amino acids. Germline CDR1 reads KGHDR; CDR2 reads SFDVKD. The V end lost 0 bases, the J end lost 3 bases, and 14 bases lay between the germline ends. CDR3 amino acids: CATSDLHWDTHYEQYF. CDR3 DNA sequence: TGTGCCACCAGTGATTTGCATTGGGACACCCACTACGAGCAGTACTTC.

The chain carries TRBV9 and TRBJ2-3, with 9 bases that match TRBD2. The CDR3 loop spans 15 amino acids. V lost 3 bases and J lost 4; bases outside the gene matches: 6. CDR1 and CDR2 (germline): SGDLS, YYNGEE. The CDR3 protein is CASSAGLAHPDTQYF. The CDR3 coding sequence is TGTGCCAGCAGCGCTGGACTAGCGCACCCAGATACGCAGTATTTT.

The chain is built from TRBV3-1 (or the pseudogene TRBV3-2) and TRBJ2-7; the match to TRBD1 covers 8 bases. This CDR3 is 14 amino acids long. The germline V gene has CDR1 LGHDT and CDR2 YNNKEL (reference sequence). V gave up 2 bases and J gave up 5 bases; unmatched junction bases: 5. The CDR3, as DNA: TGTGCCAGCAGCCAAAGGACAGGGAGCCACGAGCAGTACTTC. It translates to CASSQRTGSHEQYF.

The V and J genes are TRBV6-2 or TRBV6-3 and TRBJ1-1; D perhaps matches TRBD1 (6 bases). CDR3 size: 14 residues. Looked up from germline, CDR1 is MNHEY and CDR2 is SVGEGT. V gave up 4 bases and J gave up 1 base, with 10 bases separating them. The CDR3: CASSFADRNTEAFF. CDR3 DNA: TGTGCCAGCAGTTTCGCGGACAGGAACACTGAAGCTTTCTTT.

The chain employs TRBV5-6 and TRBJ2-4; TRBD1 aligns across 7 bases. This CDR3 comprises 15 residues. Losses at the gene ends were 4 bases for V and 3 bases for J; bases not matched to a gene: 7. Germline lookup yields CDR1 SGHDT and CDR2 YYEEEE. CDR3 nucleotides: TGTGCCAGCAGCGTCCTACAGGGGATCAAAAACATTCAGTACTTC. This codes for CASSVLQGIKNIQYF. Using reference TRBV5-6 and TRBJ2-4 for the parts outside the CDR3, the full variable domain is DAGVTQSPTHLIKTRGQQVTLRCSPKSGHDTVSWYQQALGQGPQFIFQYYEEEERQRGNFPDRFSGHQFPNYSSELNVNALLLGDSALYLCASSVLQGIKNIQYFGAGTRLSVL.

About this clone: Additional DNA sequences in this sample encode the identical CDR3. The rearrangement links TRBV19 to TRBJ1-2, with D perhaps matching TRBD1 (6 bases). CDR3 size: 13 residues. Trimming removed 5 bases at V and 4 bases at J, with 11 bases between. Per germline, CDR1 LNHDA and CDR2 SQIVND (reference sequence). The CDR3 loop is CASSRDTIYGYTF. In nucleotides, the CDR3 is TGTGCCAGTAGTCGGGACACCATCTATGGCTACACCTTC. Looking up the rest from reference TRBV19 and TRBJ1-2 gives the full variable domain: DGGITQSPKYLFRKEGQNVTLSCEQNLNHDAMYWYRQDPGQGLRLIYYSQIVNDFQKGDIAEGYSVSREKKESFPLTVTSAQKNPTAFYLCASSRDTIYGYTFGSGTRLTVV.

The CDR3 reads CASRFSEGEQFF. CDR3 in DNA: TGCGCCAGCAGGTTTAGCGAGGGGGAACAGTTCTTC. V and J are TRBV5-1 and TRBJ2-1, with a tentative D call TRBD1 (6 bases). The CDR3 contains 12 residues. CDR1 and CDR2 (germline): SGHRS, YFSETQ. Trimming pared 5 bases from V and 13 bases from J, leaving 16 bases between.

The chain uses TRBV7-2 and TRBJ2-1; 8 nucleotides align to TRBD2. Per germline, CDR1 SGHTA and CDR2 FQGNSA. The J segment lost 3 bases and the V segment lost 1 base, leaving 8 bases of the junction unmatched. The CDR3 is made up of 17 amino acids. The CDR3 sequence is CASSLEWRGARYNEQFF. CDR3 coding DNA: TGTGCCAGCAGCTTAGAGTGGCGGGGGGCCCGCTACAATGAGCAGTTCTTC. The full variable domain, completed using reference TRBV7-2 and TRBJ2-1, is GAGVSQSPSNKVTEKGKDVELRCDPISGHTALYWYRQSLGQGLEFLIYFQGNSAPDKSGLPSDRFSAERTGGSVSTLTIQRTQQEDSAVYLCASSLEWRGARYNEQFFGPGTRLTVL.

This clone was seen just once. This chain uses TRBV27 with TRBJ2-7, with 12 bases aligning to TRBD2. Germline CDR1 is MNHEY and CDR2 is SMNVEV (reference sequence). The length of the CDR3 is 16 residues. The junction had 6 bases not matched to a gene; V was cut back by 6 bases and J by 0 bases. CDR3 bases: TGTGCCAGCAGCAAAAGACTAGCGGGAGACTCCTACGAGCAGTACTTC. It translates to CASSKRLAGDSYEQYF.

The chain is built from TRBV4-3 and TRBJ1-5; 7 bases align to TRBD1. The CDR3 length is 14 residues. The J segment lost 8 bases and the V segment lost 0 bases, leaving 4 bases of the junction unmatched. Germline CDR1 and CDR2: LGHNA and YSLEER. The CDR3 here is CASSQDTGAKPQHF. The CDR3 DNA is TGCGCCAGCAGCCAAGATACAGGGGCGAAGCCCCAGCATTTT.

The chain uses TRBV11-2 and TRBJ2-1, with 8 bases matching TRBD1. V dropped 2 bases and J dropped 5; count of bases not matched to a gene: 5. The CDR3 loop spans 15 amino acids. Germline loops: CDR1 SGHAT, CDR2 FQNNGV. The CDR3 DNA follows: TGTGCCAGCAGCTTAATTGTCAGGGGGCACAATGAGCAGTTCTTC. Translated, it gives CASSLIVRGHNEQFF. Drawing the rest from reference TRBV11-2 and TRBJ2-1, the complete variable domain is EAGVAQSPRYKIIEKRQSVAFWCNPISGHATLYWYQQILGQGPKLLIQFQNNGVVDDSQLPKDRFSAERLKGVDSTLKIQPAKLEDSAVYLCASSLIVRGHNEQFFGPGTRLTVL.

The chain combines TRBV5-4 with TRBJ1-2; D perhaps matches TRBD1 (6 bases). Germline V CDR1 and CDR2: SGHNT, YYREEE (reference sequence). V shed 0 bases and J shed 4 bases, with 13 bases lying between them. CDR3 length: 15 amino acids. The chain's CDR3 is CASSLGRDRPYGYTF. The CDR3 coding sequence is TGTGCCAGCAGCTTGGGTAGAGACAGGCCCTATGGCTACACCTTC.

This chain links TRBV7-2 with TRBJ2-2; D is unclear. CDR3 length: 12 amino acids. Trimming removed 5 bases at V and 6 bases at J, with 7 bases between. From germline, CDR1 is SGHTA and CDR2 FQGNSA. The CDR3 here is CASSLQSGELFF. DNA for the CDR3: TGTGCCAGCAGCCTCCAGTCCGGGGAGCTGTTTTTT.

This clone was counted only a few times. J is TRBJ2-3 and V is TRBV28; perhaps TRBD1 as D (5 bases). Deletions cut 6 bases from V and 0 bases from J, with 13 bases between. This CDR3 has 15 amino acids. CDR1 is MDHEN, CDR2 SYDVKM, per germline. CDR3 in DNA: TGTGCCAGCAGCCCAGGGTCGACTAGCACAGATACGCAGTATTTT. It encodes CASSPGSTSTDTQYF.

In this sample, this clone turned up a few times. The V gene is TRBV19, the J gene TRBJ2-7; 7 bases line up with TRBD1. CDR1 is LNHDA, CDR2 SQIVND, per germline (reference sequence). The CDR3 contains 13 residues. J lost 2 bases, V lost 5 bases, and 3 bases had no gene match. For the CDR3, the DNA is TGTGCCAGTAGTCAACAGGGGCCCTACGAGCAGTACTTC. It translates to CASSQQGPYEQYF.

This clone has a single count. The V gene is TRBV18, the J gene TRBJ1-3; D is unclear. The CDR3 totals 15 residues. Germline lookup yields CDR1 KGHSH and CDR2 LQKENI. V lost 2 bases and J 2 bases, leaving 10 bases between the germline ends. The CDR3 is CASSPGRTAGNTIYF. The CDR3 DNA reads TGTGCCAGCTCACCAGGGCGCACCGCTGGAAACACCATATATTTT.

The V and J genes are TRBV11-2 and TRBJ1-2; no reliable D call. V lost 1 base and J lost 0, with 6 bases in between. The length of the CDR3 is 14 residues. In germline, CDR1 is SGHAT, CDR2 FQNNGV. In DNA form, the CDR3 reads TGTGCCAGCAGCTTAGGGCGGGCTAACTATGGCTACACCTTC. This translates into CASSLGRANYGYTF.

The rearrangement uses TRBV5-6 and TRBJ2-5; D perhaps matches TRBD2 (7 bases). CDR3 length: 15 residues. Germline CDR1 reads SGHDT; CDR2 reads YYEEEE. V lost 3 bases and J 4 bases, leaving 16 bases between the germline ends. As DNA, the CDR3 is TGTGCCAGCAGCTACGGGGGAGGGGGGCCAGAGACCCAGTACTTC. Translation gives CASSYGGGGPETQYF. The complete variable domain, with remaining parts taken from reference TRBV5-6 and TRBJ2-5, reads DAGVTQSPTHLIKTRGQQVTLRCSPKSGHDTVSWYQQALGQGPQFIFQYYEEEERQRGNFPDRFSGHQFPNYSSELNVNALLLGDSALYLCASSYGGGGPETQYFGPGTRLLVL.

This clone was seen just once. The DNA of the CDR3 is TGTGCCAGCAGTTACTCGCCCCCACAGGGAAATCAGCCCCAGCATTTT. This codes for CASSYSPPQGNQPQHF. The chain joins TRBV6-5 to TRBJ1-5; a possible D gene is TRBD1 (6 bases). Germline CDR1 and CDR2: MNHEY and SVGAGI. There are 16 residues in the CDR3. The V gene lost 0 bases and the J gene lost 4 bases, with 13 bases spanning the gap.

This clone was seen just once. The chain recombines TRBV19 with TRBJ2-5; D call uncertain. Trimming shortened V by 2 bases and J by 3 bases, and 7 bases separated the two germline ends. Per the germline V gene, CDR1 is LNHDA and CDR2 is SQIVND (reference sequence). The CDR3 runs 13 residues. The CDR3, as DNA: TGTGCCAGTAGTATATCCAGCGAAGAGACCCAGTACTTC. It yields the protein CASSISSEETQYF.

The V call is TRBV18, the J call TRBJ1-5; D might be TRBD1 (6 bases). The ends were cut back, 4 bases at V and 3 bases at J, with 22 bases in the middle. This CDR3 region has 18 residues. Germline loops: CDR1 KGHSH, CDR2 LQKENI. The CDR3 sequence is CASSLSTNRTEHNQPQHF. CDR3 coding DNA: TGTGCCAGCTCACTAAGCACGAATCGGACAGAACACAATCAGCCCCAGCATTTT.